These 3 T cell receptor beta chains came from one sample sequenced in a study of T cells after yellow fever vaccination. Each CDR3 protein is one row after TCRdb ran MiXCR on the 5' RACE reads. This table has under 600,000 distinct CDR3 sequences, 21% appearing once. Here the sequenced sample was PBMCs, taken approximately 22 days after the first yellow fever vaccination. The receptor set was obtained from a man aged 18 to 35 who received the YFV17D yellow fever vaccine.

This chain uses TRBV11-2 with TRBJ1-2, with a weak D call TRBD1 (6 bases). The CDR3 is 15 residues long. The V and J ends lost 0 bases and 8 bases respectively, with 16 bases between them. Germline V gene sequence: CDR1 SGHAT, CDR2 FQNNGV. In DNA form, the CDR3 reads TGTGCCAGCAGCTTAGATCGGACAGCTACGAGGGGCTACACCTTC. Translated, it gives CASSLDRTATRGYTF.

The V and J genes are TRBV5-1 and TRBJ1-2; D unclear. Trimming removed 4 bases from V and 8 bases from J, with 15 bases in between. The CDR3 consists of 13 residues. Looked up from germline, CDR1 is SGHRS and CDR2 is YFSETQ. The CDR3 region has the DNA TGCGCCAGCAGCCCCGGATCCATGGAGGGCTACACCTTC. Protein product: CASSPGSMEGYTF.

This clonotype showed up many times. The rearrangement links TRBV5-1 to TRBJ2-2, with a weak D call TRBD1 (5 bases). Germline assignment: CDR1 SGHRS and CDR2 YFSETQ. V lost 1 base to trimming and J lost 5 bases, with 9 bases between them. CDR3 length equals 14 residues. The CDR3 region has the DNA TGCGCCAGCAGCTTGTGGGGCCGGACCGGGGAGCTGTTTTTT. It is translated as CASSLWGRTGELFF.